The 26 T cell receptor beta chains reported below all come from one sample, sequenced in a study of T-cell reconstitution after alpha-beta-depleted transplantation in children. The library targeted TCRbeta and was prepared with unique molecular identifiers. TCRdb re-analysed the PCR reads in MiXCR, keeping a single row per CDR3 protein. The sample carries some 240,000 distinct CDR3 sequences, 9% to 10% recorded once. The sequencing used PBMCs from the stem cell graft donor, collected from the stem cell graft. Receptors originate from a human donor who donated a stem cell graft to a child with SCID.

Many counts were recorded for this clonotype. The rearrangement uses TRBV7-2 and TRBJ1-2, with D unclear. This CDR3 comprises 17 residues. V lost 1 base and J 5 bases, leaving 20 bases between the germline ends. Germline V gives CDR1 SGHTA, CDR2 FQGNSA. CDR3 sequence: CASSLGVLGGRRYGYTF. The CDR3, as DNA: TGTGCCAGCAGCTTAGGGGTGCTGGGTGGACGGAGGTATGGCTACACCTTC.

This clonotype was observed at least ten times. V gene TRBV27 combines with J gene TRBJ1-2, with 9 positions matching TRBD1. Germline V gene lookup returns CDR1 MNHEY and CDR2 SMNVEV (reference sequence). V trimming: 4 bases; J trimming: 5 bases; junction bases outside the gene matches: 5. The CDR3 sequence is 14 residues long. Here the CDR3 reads CASSSGTGWYGYTF. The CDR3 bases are TGTGCCAGCAGTTCCGGGACAGGGTGGTATGGCTACACCTTC.

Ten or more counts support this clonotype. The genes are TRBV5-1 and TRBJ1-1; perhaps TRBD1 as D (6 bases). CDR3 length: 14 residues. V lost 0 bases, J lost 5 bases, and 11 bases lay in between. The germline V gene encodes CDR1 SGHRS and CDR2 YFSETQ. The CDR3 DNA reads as TGCGCCAGCAGCTTGGATAGGGGGAGTACTGAAGCTTTCTTT. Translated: CASSLDRGSTEAFF.

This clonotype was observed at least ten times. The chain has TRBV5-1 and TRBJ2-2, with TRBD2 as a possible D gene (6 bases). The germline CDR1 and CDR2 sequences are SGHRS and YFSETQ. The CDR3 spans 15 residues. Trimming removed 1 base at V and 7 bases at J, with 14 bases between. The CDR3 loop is CASSLFAGSDGELFF. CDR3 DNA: TGCGCCAGCAGCTTGTTCGCGGGGTCGGACGGGGAGCTGTTTTTT.

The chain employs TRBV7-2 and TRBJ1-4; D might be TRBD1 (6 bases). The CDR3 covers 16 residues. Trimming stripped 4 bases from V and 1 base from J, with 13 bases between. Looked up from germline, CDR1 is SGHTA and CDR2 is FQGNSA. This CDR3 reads CASSSQGMQTNEKLFF. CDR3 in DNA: TGTGCCAGCAGCTCGCAGGGGATGCAAACTAATGAAAAACTGTTTTTT.

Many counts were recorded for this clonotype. The CDR3 nucleotides read TGTGCCAGCAGTTCTCCGACAGGGGGTAACTATGGCTACACCTTC. Encoded protein: CASSSPTGGNYGYTF. This chain links TRBV27 with TRBJ1-2; TRBD1 matches at 9 bases. In germline, CDR1 is MNHEY, CDR2 SMNVEV (reference sequence). The CDR3 length is 15 residues. With 4 bases clipped from V and 1 base from J, the junction kept 4 bases outside the gene matches.

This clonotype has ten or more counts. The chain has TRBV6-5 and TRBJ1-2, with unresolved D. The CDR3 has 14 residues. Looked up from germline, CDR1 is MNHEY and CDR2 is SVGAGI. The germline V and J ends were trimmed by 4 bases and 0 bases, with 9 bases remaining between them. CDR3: CASSWTEANYGYTF. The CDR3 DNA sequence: TGTGCCAGCAGTTGGACCGAAGCTAACTATGGCTACACCTTC.

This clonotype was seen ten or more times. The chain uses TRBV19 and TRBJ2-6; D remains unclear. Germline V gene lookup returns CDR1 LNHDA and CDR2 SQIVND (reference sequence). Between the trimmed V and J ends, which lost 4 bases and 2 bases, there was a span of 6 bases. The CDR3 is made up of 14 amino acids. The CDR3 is CASSRGTGANVLTF. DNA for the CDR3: TGTGCCAGTAGTAGGGGTACTGGGGCCAACGTCCTGACTTTC.

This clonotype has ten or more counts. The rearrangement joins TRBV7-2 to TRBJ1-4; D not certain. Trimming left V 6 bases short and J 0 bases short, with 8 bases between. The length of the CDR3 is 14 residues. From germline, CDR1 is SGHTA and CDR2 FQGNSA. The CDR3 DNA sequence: TGTGCCAGCAGTCTGATCGCAACTAATGAAAAACTGTTTTTT. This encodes CASSLIATNEKLFF.

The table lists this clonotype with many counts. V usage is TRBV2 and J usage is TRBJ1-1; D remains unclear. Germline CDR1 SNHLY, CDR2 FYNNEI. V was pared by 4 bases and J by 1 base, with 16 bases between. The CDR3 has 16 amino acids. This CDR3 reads CASSVEGRTKNTEAFF. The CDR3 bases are TGTGCCAGCAGTGTCGAAGGGCGGACCAAGAACACTGAAGCTTTCTTT.

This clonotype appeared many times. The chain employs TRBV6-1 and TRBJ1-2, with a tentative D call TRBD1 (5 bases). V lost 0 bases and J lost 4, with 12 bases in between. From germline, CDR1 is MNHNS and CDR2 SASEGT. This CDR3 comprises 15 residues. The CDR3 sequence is CASSEARTPRYGYTF. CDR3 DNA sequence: TGTGCCAGCAGTGAAGCAAGGACACCTCGCTATGGCTACACCTTC.

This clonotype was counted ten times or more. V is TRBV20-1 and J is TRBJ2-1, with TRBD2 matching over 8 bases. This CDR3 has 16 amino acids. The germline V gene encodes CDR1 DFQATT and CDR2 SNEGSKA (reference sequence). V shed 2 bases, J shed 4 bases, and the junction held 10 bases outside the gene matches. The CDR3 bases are TGCAGTGCTAGATATAGCGGGGAGGGTCTATACAATGAGCAGTTCTTC. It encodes CSARYSGEGLYNEQFF.

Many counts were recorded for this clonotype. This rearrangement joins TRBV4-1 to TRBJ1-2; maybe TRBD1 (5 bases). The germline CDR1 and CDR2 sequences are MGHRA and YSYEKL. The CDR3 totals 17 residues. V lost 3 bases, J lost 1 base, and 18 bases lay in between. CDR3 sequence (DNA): TGCGCCAGCAGCCACCTGGGACGGAATAAGAGTAACTATGGCTACACCTTC. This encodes CASSHLGRNKSNYGYTF.

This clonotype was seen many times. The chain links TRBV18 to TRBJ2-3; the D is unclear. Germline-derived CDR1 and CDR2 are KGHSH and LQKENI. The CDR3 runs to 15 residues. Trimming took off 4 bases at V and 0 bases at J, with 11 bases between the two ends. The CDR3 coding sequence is TGTGCCAGCTCACGGTCTCCAAGTAGCACAGATACGCAGTATTTT. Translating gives CASSRSPSSTDTQYF.

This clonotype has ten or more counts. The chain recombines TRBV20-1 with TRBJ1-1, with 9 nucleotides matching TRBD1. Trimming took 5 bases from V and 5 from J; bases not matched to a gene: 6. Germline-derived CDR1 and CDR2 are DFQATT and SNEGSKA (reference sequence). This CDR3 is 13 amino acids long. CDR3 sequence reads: CSASQGATTEAFF. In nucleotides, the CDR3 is TGCAGTGCTTCACAGGGGGCGACAACTGAAGCTTTCTTT.

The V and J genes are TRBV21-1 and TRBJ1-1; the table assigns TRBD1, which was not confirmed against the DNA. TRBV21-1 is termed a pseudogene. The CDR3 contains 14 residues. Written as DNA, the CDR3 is TGTGCCAGCATTACGACAGGGCTGAACACTGAAGCTTTCTTT. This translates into CASITTGLNTEAFF.

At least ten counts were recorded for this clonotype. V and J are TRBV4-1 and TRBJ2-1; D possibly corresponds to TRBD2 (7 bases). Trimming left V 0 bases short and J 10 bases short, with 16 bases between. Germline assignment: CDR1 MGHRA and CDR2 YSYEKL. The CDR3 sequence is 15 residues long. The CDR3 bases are TGCGCCAGCAGCCAAGATCACGGCGGGGGCCCAGAGCAGTTCTTC. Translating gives CASSQDHGGGPEQFF.

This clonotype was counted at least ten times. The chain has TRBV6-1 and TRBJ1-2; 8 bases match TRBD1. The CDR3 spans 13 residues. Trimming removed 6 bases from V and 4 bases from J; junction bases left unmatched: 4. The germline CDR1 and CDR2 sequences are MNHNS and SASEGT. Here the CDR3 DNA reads TGTGCCAGCAGACCGGGACAGGCCTATGGCTACACCTTC. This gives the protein CASRPGQAYGYTF.

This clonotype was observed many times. The chain's CDR3 is CSVAPQGIVMGEQYF. For the CDR3, the DNA is TGCAGCGTTGCCCCTCAGGGCATCGTTATGGGGGAGCAGTACTTC. This chain uses TRBV29-1 with TRBJ2-7, with D possibly TRBD1 on 5 matching bases. The CDR3 consists of 15 residues. Germline CDR1 reads SQVTM; CDR2 reads ANQGSEA. Trimming removed 4 bases from V and 7 bases from J, with 23 bases in between.

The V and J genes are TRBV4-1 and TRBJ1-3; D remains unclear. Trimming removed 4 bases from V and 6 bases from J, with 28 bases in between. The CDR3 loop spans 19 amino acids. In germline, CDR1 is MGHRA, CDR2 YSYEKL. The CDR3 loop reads CASSPPLTSRQKDENTIYF. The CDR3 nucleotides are TGCGCCAGCAGCCCACCACTCACCTCCCGGCAGAAAGACGAAAACACCATATATTTT.

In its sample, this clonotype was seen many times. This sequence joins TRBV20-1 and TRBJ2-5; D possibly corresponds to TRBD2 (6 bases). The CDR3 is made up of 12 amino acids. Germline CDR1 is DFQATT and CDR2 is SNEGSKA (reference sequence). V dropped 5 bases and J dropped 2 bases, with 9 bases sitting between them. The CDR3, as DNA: TGCAGTGCTTATAGCGGACAAGAGACCCAGTACTTC. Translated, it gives CSAYSGQETQYF.

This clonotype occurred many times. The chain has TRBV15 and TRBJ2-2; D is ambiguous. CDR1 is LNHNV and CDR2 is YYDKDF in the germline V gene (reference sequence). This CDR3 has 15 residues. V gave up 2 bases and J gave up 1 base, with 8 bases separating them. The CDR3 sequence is CATSRLVRNTGELFF. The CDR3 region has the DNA TGTGCCACCAGCAGACTTGTCCGGAACACCGGGGAGCTGTTTTTT.

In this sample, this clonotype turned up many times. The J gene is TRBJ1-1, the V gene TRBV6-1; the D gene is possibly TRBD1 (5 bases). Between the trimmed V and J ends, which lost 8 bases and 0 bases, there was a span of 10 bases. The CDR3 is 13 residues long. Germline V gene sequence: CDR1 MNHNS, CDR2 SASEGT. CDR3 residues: CASGRGMNTEAFF. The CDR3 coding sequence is TGTGCCAGCGGTCGGGGGATGAACACTGAAGCTTTCTTT.

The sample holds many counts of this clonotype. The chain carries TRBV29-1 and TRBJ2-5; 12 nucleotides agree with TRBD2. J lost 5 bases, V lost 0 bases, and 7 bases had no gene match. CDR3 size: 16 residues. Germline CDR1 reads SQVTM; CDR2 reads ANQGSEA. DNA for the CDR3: TGCAGCGTTGAAGATCTTGCTAGCGGGGGGGCGGAGACCCAGTACTTC. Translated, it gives CSVEDLASGGAETQYF.

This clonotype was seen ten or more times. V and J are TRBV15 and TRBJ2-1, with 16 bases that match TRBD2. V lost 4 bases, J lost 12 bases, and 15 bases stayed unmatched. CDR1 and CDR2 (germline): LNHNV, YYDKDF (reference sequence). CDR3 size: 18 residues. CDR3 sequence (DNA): TGTGCCACCAGCAAACCGGGACTAGCGGGGGGGGCCCCCGGTCGGCAGTTCTTC. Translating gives CATSKPGLAGGAPGRQFF.

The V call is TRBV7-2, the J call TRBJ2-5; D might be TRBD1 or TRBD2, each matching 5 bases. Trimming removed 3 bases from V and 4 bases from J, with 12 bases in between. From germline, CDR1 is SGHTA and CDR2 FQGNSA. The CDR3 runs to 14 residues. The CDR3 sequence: CASSFGTWGETQYF. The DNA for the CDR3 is TGTGCCAGCAGCTTCGGGACGTGGGGAGAGACCCAGTACTTC. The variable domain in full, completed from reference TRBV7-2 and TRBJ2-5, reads GAGVSQSPSNKVTEKGKDVELRCDPISGHTALYWYRQSLGQGLEFLIYFQGNSAPDKSGLPSDRFSAERTGGSVSTLTIQRTQQEDSAVYLCASSFGTWGETQYFGPGTRLLVL.